This passage covers 30 T cell receptor beta chains from one sample sequenced in a study of T cells in localized non-small cell lung cancer. Profiling relied on immunoSEQ multiplex PCR, and the TCRdb table lists in-frame clones only, not all of them. The table records about 83,000 clones, around 81% of them present only once. Sample: peripheral blood, taken before any cancer treatment. The receptors derive from a female donor aged 60 or older with stage I lung adenocarcinoma.

In its sample, this clone was seen a few times. V usage is TRBV2 and J usage is TRBJ2-3, with 8 bases identical to TRBD2. Germline trimming cut 4 bases from V and 3 bases from J; bases unmatched to any gene: 6. The length of the CDR3 is 15 residues. The germline V gene has CDR1 SNHLY and CDR2 FYNNEI. In nucleotides, the CDR3 is TGTGCCAGCAGTGTTAGGACTAGCTTTACAGATACGCAGTATTTT. Translation gives CASSVRTSFTDTQYF.

J is TRBJ2-7 and V is TRBV5-1; D possibly corresponds to TRBD1 (6 bases). CDR3 length equals 12 residues. CDR1 is SGHRS, CDR2 YFSETQ, per germline. V shed 4 bases and J shed 2 bases, with 7 bases lying between them. The CDR3 DNA sequence: TGCGCCAGCAGCAGGGACACCTACGAGCAGTACTTC. Translating it yields CASSRDTYEQYF.

V gene TRBV7-8 combines with J gene TRBJ1-2; 8 nucleotides align to TRBD1. Germline loops: CDR1 SGHVS, CDR2 FQNEAQ. The CDR3 spans 14 residues. J was trimmed by 5 bases and V by 5 bases; bases with no gene match: 7. The CDR3 DNA reads as TGTGCCAGCAGCACGGACAGGGACGAATATGGCTACACCTTC. It is translated as CASSTDRDEYGYTF.

The chain carries TRBV5-6 and TRBJ1-1, with D hard to call. The CDR3 length is 12 residues. Germline V gene sequence: CDR1 SGHDT, CDR2 YYEEEE. The V gene lost 4 bases and the J gene lost 5 bases, with 9 bases spanning the gap. CDR3 protein: CASSLQETEAFF. CDR3 nucleotide sequence: TGTGCCAGCAGCCTCCAGGAGACTGAAGCTTTCTTT.

The J gene is TRBJ1-2, the V gene TRBV7-2; the D gene is possibly TRBD1 (6 bases). CDR1 is SGHTA, CDR2 FQGNSA, per germline. The CDR3 extends over 14 amino acids. V was clipped by 3 bases and J by 4 bases, with 12 bases between them. The CDR3 protein is CASSLPQGFYGYTF. CDR3 DNA: TGTGCCAGCAGCTTGCCCCAGGGGTTCTATGGCTACACCTTC.

The chain joins TRBV7-2 to TRBJ1-1, with D maybe TRBD1 (5 bases). Trimming shortened V by 3 bases and J by 7 bases, and 9 bases separated the two germline ends. Germline assignment: CDR1 SGHTA and CDR2 FQGNSA. The length of the CDR3 is 12 residues. The CDR3 bases are TGTGCCAGCAGCTTCCCCGGGGGTGAAGCTTTCTTT. This encodes CASSFPGGEAFF.

This chain links TRBV7-2 with TRBJ1-2; the match to TRBD1 covers 7 bases. With 7 bases clipped from V and 8 bases from J, the junction kept 13 bases outside the gene matches. Germline V gene sequence: CDR1 SGHTA, CDR2 FQGNSA. The CDR3 sequence is 14 residues long. CDR3 bases: TGTGCCAGCATCGAGGGGCAGGGGGTCGGCGGCTACACCTTC. Translation: CASIEGQGVGGYTF. Filled out from reference TRBV7-2 and TRBJ1-2, the complete variable domain reads GAGVSQSPSNKVTEKGKDVELRCDPISGHTALYWYRQSLGQGLEFLIYFQGNSAPDKSGLPSDRFSAERTGGSVSTLTIQRTQQEDSAVYLCASIEGQGVGGYTFGSGTRLTVV.

This clone came up once. This rearrangement joins TRBV7-9 to TRBJ2-5, with a weak D call TRBD1 (5 bases). The V and J ends lost 2 bases and 10 bases respectively, with 8 bases between them. This CDR3 has 11 residues. Germline V gene lookup returns CDR1 SEHNR and CDR2 FQNEAQ (reference sequence). The CDR3 here is CASSLYDSQYF. Written as DNA, the CDR3 is TGTGCCAGCAGCTTATATGACAGCCAGTACTTC.

The V and J genes are TRBV5-1 and TRBJ2-7, with a possible D match to TRBD2 (5 bases). The CDR3 is 12 residues long. Germline CDR1 is SGHRS and CDR2 is YFSETQ. Between the trimmed V and J ends, which lost 4 bases and 4 bases, there was a span of 9 bases. Here the CDR3 DNA reads TGCGCCAGCAGCGCCGGAGGATACGAGCAGTACTTC. Amino acids: CASSAGGYEQYF.

The CDR3: CASSQLTGTGEQYF. The CDR3 DNA follows: TGTGCCAGCAGCCAATTGACGGGTACGGGCGAGCAGTACTTC. The chain joins TRBV6-6 to TRBJ2-7; D uncertain. CDR1 and CDR2 from the germline V gene are MNHNY and SVGAGI (reference sequence). The CDR3 length is 14 residues. V was shortened by 6 bases and J by 6 bases, with 18 bases between the two germline ends.

This chain uses TRBV7-2 with TRBJ2-1; D could derive from TRBD1 or TRBD2 (6 bases each). Germline V lookup: CDR1 SGHTA, CDR2 FQGNSA. Trimming pared 6 bases from V and 4 bases from J, leaving 19 bases between. The length of the CDR3 is 16 residues. The CDR3 loop is CASSRVLGGNYNEQFF. The CDR3 DNA reads as TGTGCCAGCAGTCGCGTTTTAGGGGGGAATTACAATGAGCAGTTCTTC.

The chain uses TRBV7-7 and TRBJ2-3; 11 bases are shared with TRBD2. CDR1 is SSHAT and CDR2 is FNYEAQ in the germline V gene (reference sequence). The CDR3 has 15 residues. V gave up 5 bases and J gave up 3 bases; unmatched junction bases: 4. The CDR3 spells CASSPTSGATDTQYF. CDR3 DNA sequence: TGTGCCAGCAGCCCGACTAGCGGGGCTACAGATACGCAGTATTTT. Variable domain in full (rest from reference TRBV7-7 and TRBJ2-3): GAGVSQSPRYKVTKRGQDVTLRCDPISSHATLYWYQQALGQGPEFLTYFNYEAQPDKSGLPSDRFSAERPEGSISTLTIQRTEQRDSAMYRCASSPTSGATDTQYFGPGTRLTVL.

This clone was found a few times. The rearrangement joins TRBV7-9 to TRBJ1-6; 8 bases match TRBD1. The V and J ends lost 1 base and 10 bases, in that order; junction bases with no gene match: 12. The CDR3 runs 17 residues. Germline CDR1 and CDR2: SEHNR and FQNEAQ (reference sequence). CDR3 in amino acids: CASSLGTGPGGTSPLHF. CDR3 DNA sequence: TGTGCCAGCAGCTTAGGGACAGGGCCGGGGGGAACCTCACCCCTCCACTTT.

V and J are TRBV5-6 and TRBJ2-7; 9 bases are a match to TRBD1. The CDR3 has 16 residues. V was pared by 4 bases and J by 4 bases, with 12 bases of the junction left unmatched. Germline CDR1 is SGHDT and CDR2 is YYEEEE. The CDR3 coding sequence is TGTGCCAGCAGCGACGATTCCGGGACAGGGAGATACGAGCAGTACTTC. It translates to CASSDDSGTGRYEQYF.

This clone showed up just a few times. The chain has TRBV29-1 and TRBJ1-1, with D unresolved. Germline V gene sequence: CDR1 SQVTM, CDR2 ANQGSEA. V lost 0 bases and J 6 bases, leaving 8 bases between the germline ends. The CDR3 runs 12 residues. CDR3 nucleotide sequence: TGCAGCGTTGAAGAACTCCGGGCTGAAGCTTTCTTT. Translation: CSVEELRAEAFF. Based on the CDR3 plus reference TRBV29-1 and TRBJ1-1, the full variable domain is SAVISQKPSRDICQRGTSLTIQCQVDSQVTMMFWYRQQPGQSLTLIATANQGSEATYESGFVIDKFPISRPNLTFSTLTVSNMSPEDSSIYLCSVEELRAEAFFGQGTRLTVV.

The chain joins TRBV30 to TRBJ1-2; a weak D match, TRBD1 (5 bases). CDR3 length: 16 residues. Trimming removed 2 bases at V and 1 base at J, with 17 bases between. Germline lookup yields CDR1 GTSNPN and CDR2 SVGIG (reference sequence). The CDR3 sequence is CAWSPGTFGFNYGYTF. CDR3 coding DNA: TGTGCCTGGAGTCCCGGGACTTTCGGCTTTAACTATGGCTACACCTTC. The full variable domain, its missing parts supplied by reference TRBV30 and TRBJ1-2, is SQTIHQWPATLVQPVGSPLSLECTVEGTSNPNLYWYRQAAGRGLQLLFYSVGIGQISSEVPQNLSASRPQDRQFILSSKKLLLSDSGFYLCAWSPGTFGFNYGYTFGSGTRLTVV.

The rearrangement links TRBV7-9 to TRBJ2-7; tentatively, D is TRBD1 (6 bases). CDR3 length: 13 residues. Trimming stripped 3 bases from V and 2 bases from J, with 8 bases between. CDR1 and CDR2 from the germline V gene are SEHNR and FQNEAQ (reference sequence). The CDR3: CASSLAGAYEQYF. The DNA for the CDR3 is TGTGCCAGCAGCTTGGCAGGGGCCTACGAGCAGTACTTC.

This rearrangement joins TRBV18 to TRBJ1-1; D is unresolved. V lost 2 bases and J lost 0, with 13 bases in between. The CDR3 runs to 16 residues. The germline V gene encodes CDR1 KGHSH and CDR2 LQKENI. CDR3 residues: CASSPLSGRVNTEAFF. In DNA form, the CDR3 reads TGTGCCAGCTCACCATTAAGTGGGCGGGTGAACACTGAAGCTTTCTTT.

Here the CDR3 reads CASSPPTWGYTF. CDR3 DNA sequence: TGTGCCAGCAGCCCCCCCACGTGGGGCTACACCTTC. The rearrangement links TRBV28 to TRBJ1-2; D is ambiguous. The V gene lost 6 bases and the J gene lost 8 bases, with 13 bases spanning the gap. The germline CDR1 and CDR2 sequences are MDHEN and SYDVKM. This CDR3 is 12 amino acids long.

Written as DNA, the CDR3 is TGTGCCAGCAGCCTGGGGGCGGGGAGCTCCTACGAGCAGTACTTC. Protein product: CASSLGAGSSYEQYF. The rearrangement uses TRBV9 and TRBJ2-7; D may be TRBD1 or TRBD2 (6 bases each). Trimming pared 4 bases from V and 0 bases from J, leaving 14 bases between. CDR3 length: 15 residues. CDR1 and CDR2 from the germline V gene are SGDLS and YYNGEE. The full variable domain, completed using reference TRBV9 and TRBJ2-7, is DSGVTQTPKHLITATGQRVTLRCSPRSGDLSVYWYQQSLDQGLQFLIQYYNGEERAKGNILERFSAQQFPDLHSELNLSSLELGDSALYFCASSLGAGSSYEQYFGPGTRLTVT.

The table lists this clone with a count of one. V gene TRBV20-1 combines with J gene TRBJ2-1; D remains ambiguous. Between the trimmed V and J ends, which lost 7 bases and 8 bases, there was a span of 12 bases. This CDR3 has 11 residues. CDR1 and CDR2 (germline): DFQATT, SNEGSKA (reference sequence). As DNA, the CDR3 is TGCAGTGGGGGTTTGGGGTATGAGCAGTTCTTC. It is translated as CSGGLGYEQFF.

This chain joins TRBV6-1 and TRBJ1-6; D not certain. Germline V gene sequence: CDR1 MNHNS, CDR2 SASEGT. The CDR3 runs 14 residues. V was cut by 11 bases and J by 7 bases, with 18 bases left in between. The CDR3 DNA reads as TGTGCCTCTTTTCCATGGTCTAAAAATTCACCCCTCCACTTT. Its translation: CASFPWSKNSPLHF.

The chain is built from TRBV19 and TRBJ1-2, with D perhaps TRBD1 (5 bases). CDR3 length: 13 residues. V was trimmed by 5 bases and J by 4 bases, leaving 11 bases between them. CDR1 is LNHDA, CDR2 SQIVND, per germline (reference sequence). CDR3 protein: CASSPTTVYGYTF. The CDR3 DNA sequence: TGTGCCAGTAGTCCAACGACAGTCTATGGCTACACCTTC.

The chain couples TRBV5-1 to TRBJ1-1, with 11 positions matching TRBD1. Germline CDR1 is SGHRS and CDR2 is YFSETQ. Losses at the gene ends were 4 bases for V and 6 bases for J; bases not matched to a gene: 11. This CDR3 region has 16 residues. In nucleotides, the CDR3 is TGCGCCAGCAGCACCGGGACAGGGGGTAGGATGGCTGAAGCTTTCTTT. As protein: CASSTGTGGRMAEAFF.

The CDR3 loop is CASSERRGAYEAFF. For the CDR3, the DNA is TGTGCCAGCAGTGAACGGAGGGGGGCCTATGAAGCTTTCTTT. The chain has TRBV2 and TRBJ1-1, with a weak D call TRBD1 (6 bases). V was shortened by 2 bases and J by 7 bases, with 14 bases between the two germline ends. The CDR3 has 14 residues. Germline CDR1 is SNHLY and CDR2 is FYNNEI.

The chain is built from TRBV30 and TRBJ2-7; D remains unclear. Germline V gene data show CDR1 as GTSNPN and CDR2 as SVGIG (reference sequence). The CDR3 consists of 14 residues. V shed 0 bases and J shed 4 bases, with 13 bases lying between them. The CDR3 DNA reads TGTGCCTGGAGTGTACACGGCAGCAAGTACGAGCAGTACTTC. Its translation is CAWSVHGSKYEQYF. Full variable domain (remainder filled in from reference TRBV30 and TRBJ2-7): SQTIHQWPATLVQPVGSPLSLECTVEGTSNPNLYWYRQAAGRGLQLLFYSVGIGQISSEVPQNLSASRPQDRQFILSSKKLLLSDSGFYLCAWSVHGSKYEQYFGPGTRLTVT.

The chain uses TRBV5-4 and TRBJ2-7; TRBD2 aligns across 14 bases. CDR1 SGHNT and CDR2 YYREEE come from the germline V gene (reference sequence). The V segment lost 4 bases and the J segment 3 bases; nucleotides outside the gene matches: 6. The CDR3 has 16 residues. The CDR3 protein is CASSLGTSGSGYEQYF. CDR3 nucleotides: TGTGCCAGCAGCCTAGGGACTAGCGGGAGTGGCTACGAGCAGTACTTC.

Details on this clone: This clone may be a read error of a much larger clone one base away. The DNA of the CDR3 is TGTGCCAGCAGCTTAGGGGGCGGCTCCTACAATGAGCAGTTCTTC. It yields the protein CASSLGGGSYNEQFF. The chain carries TRBV7-2 and TRBJ2-1; tentative D call: TRBD1 (5 bases). This CDR3 contains 15 residues. Trimming removed 1 base at V and 0 bases at J, with 7 bases between. Germline CDR1 reads SGHTA; CDR2 reads FQGNSA.

The V call is TRBV29-1, the J call TRBJ1-1; no firm D call. Trimming pared 0 bases from V and 7 bases from J, leaving 6 bases between. Germline CDR1 is SQVTM and CDR2 is ANQGSEA. The CDR3 extends over 11 amino acids. The CDR3 loop is CSVEDPGEAFF. The CDR3, as DNA: TGCAGCGTTGAAGATCCAGGTGAAGCTTTCTTT.

V is TRBV6-5 and J is TRBJ2-7; 8 bases line up with TRBD2. Trimming cost V 2 bases and J 3 bases; bases outside gene matches: 3. Germline V CDR1 and CDR2: MNHEY, SVGAGI. The CDR3 totals 14 residues. CDR3 region: CASSYQREIYEQYF. The CDR3 DNA sequence: TGTGCCAGCAGTTACCAGCGGGAGATCTACGAGCAGTACTTC.